Here is one TCR beta chain with its context. Here immunoSEQ multiplex PCR was the method, and the copy in TCRdb shows in-frame clones only, minus some. The sample yields roughly 62,000 clones, nearly 90% seen once. This sample is part of a study of technical replicates of blood from a few donors. The V end lost 5 bases, the J end lost 9 bases, and 16 bases lay between the germline ends. Germline V CDR1 and CDR2: SGHTA, FQGNSA. The CDR3 is 14 residues long. The rearrangement links TRBV7-2 to TRBJ2-2, with D perhaps TRBD2 (6 bases). This TCR was recovered from a human donor in good health. Some clones in this sample may be carry-over from other donors' samples. The sequencing input was PBMCs. The CDR3, as DNA: TGTGCCAGCAGCCCCGGCGCAGGGAGGAGGGAGCTGTTTTTT. Translating gives CASSPGAGRRELFF.